These 17 T cell receptor beta chains came from one sample sequenced in a study of blood T cell repertoires in COVID-19. Sequencing used immunoSEQ multiplex PCR; TCRdb keeps in-frame clones, though not all of them. The table shows roughly 84,000 clones, with 80% occurring only once. The specimen was peripheral blood. The receptors shown here come from a woman in her forties with active or convalescent COVID-19.

This chain joins TRBV30 and TRBJ1-1, with unresolved D. Germline V gene sequence: CDR1 GTSNPN, CDR2 SVGIG (reference sequence). The CDR3 sequence is 13 residues long. V gave up 2 bases and J gave up 7 bases, with 14 bases separating them. For the CDR3, the DNA is TGTGCCTGGAGTCGGGGAGGAGGAAGTGAAGCTTTCTTT. It encodes CAWSRGGGSEAFF.

The table lists this clone with many counts. The V gene is TRBV7-3, the J gene TRBJ1-6; tentative D call: TRBD1 (5 bases). CDR3 length equals 14 residues. Trimming cost V 5 bases and J 5 bases, with 10 bases left between them. CDR1 is SGHTA, CDR2 FQGTGA, per germline. CDR3 loop: CASSTGRHNSPLHF. As DNA, the CDR3 is TGTGCCAGCAGCACAGGACGGCATAATTCACCCCTCCACTTT.

The chain couples TRBV10-3 to TRBJ1-2; D gene ambiguous. This CDR3 has 13 residues. The germline gives CDR1 ENHRY, CDR2 SYGVKD. V was clipped by 3 bases and J by 8 bases, with 13 bases between them. The CDR3 DNA sequence: TGTGCCATCAGTGACAACACTTCCGGGGGCTACACCTTC. Its translation: CAISDNTSGGYTF.

The genes are TRBV6-5 and TRBJ2-7; 7 bases map to TRBD1. Trimming took 6 bases from V and 2 from J; bases not matched to a gene: 7. Germline lookup yields CDR1 MNHEY and CDR2 SVGAGI. This CDR3 has 14 residues. The CDR3 nucleotides read TGTGCCAGCAGGTACCGGGACAGCCCCTACGAGCAGTACTTC. Translation gives CASRYRDSPYEQYF.

V usage is TRBV28 and J usage is TRBJ2-5; weak D call: TRBD2 (5 bases). Germline V CDR1 and CDR2: MDHEN, SYDVKM. The CDR3 has 15 residues. Between the trimmed V and J ends, which lost 2 bases and 1 base, there was a span of 11 bases. CDR3 amino acids: CASSLPQRFQETQYF. The CDR3 nucleotides read TGTGCCAGCAGTTTACCCCAGCGGTTCCAAGAGACCCAGTACTTC.

The chain combines TRBV5-4 with TRBJ2-1, with 8 bases that match TRBD2. Germline V gene data show CDR1 as SGHNT and CDR2 as YYREEE (reference sequence). V lost 2 bases to trimming and J lost 0 bases; unmatched junction nucleotides: 4. The length of the CDR3 is 16 residues. Here the CDR3 reads CASSLDGLASYNEQFF. CDR3 in DNA: TGTGCCAGCAGCTTAGACGGACTAGCCTCCTACAATGAGCAGTTCTTC.

V and J are TRBV5-1 and TRBJ2-5; TRBD2 matches at 9 bases. The CDR3 loop spans 17 amino acids. Germline V lookup: CDR1 SGHRS, CDR2 YFSETQ. After removal of 7 bases from V and 1 base from J, the junction contained 14 bases not matched to a gene. CDR3 region: CASGGNSGRATQETQYF. DNA for the CDR3: TGCGCCAGCGGGGGGAATAGCGGGAGAGCCACCCAAGAGACCCAGTACTTC. Filled out from reference TRBV5-1 and TRBJ2-5, the complete variable domain reads KAGVTQTPRYLIKTRGQQVTLSCSPISGHRSVSWYQQTPGQGLQFLFEYFSETQRNKGNFPGRFSGRQFSNSRSEMNVSTLELGDSALYLCASGGNSGRATQETQYFGPGTRLLVL.

The CDR3 DNA reads as TGTGCCAGTAGTATCCGGGGCAATCAGCCCCAGCATTTT. This translates into CASSIRGNQPQHF. This sequence joins TRBV19 and TRBJ1-5; D is uncertain. Trimming pared 3 bases from V and 2 bases from J, leaving 5 bases between. CDR1 and CDR2 from the germline V gene are LNHDA and SQIVND (reference sequence). CDR3 length equals 13 residues.

The chain combines TRBV12-3 or TRBV12-4 with TRBJ2-7, with unresolved D. The ends were cut back, 7 bases at V and 6 bases at J, with 10 bases in the middle. This CDR3 has 11 residues. The CDR3 coding sequence is TGTGCCAGCACCTCTAGTCGCGAGCAGTACTTC. It translates to CASTSSREQYF.

The J gene is TRBJ2-7, the V gene TRBV27; 8 nucleotides align to TRBD1. CDR1 MNHEY and CDR2 SMNVEV come from the germline V gene (reference sequence). This CDR3 has 15 amino acids. J was trimmed by 1 base and V by 6 bases; bases with no gene match: 8. The CDR3 DNA sequence: TGTGCCAGCAGCGACAGGGGATTTCGATCCTACGAGCAGTACTTC. It specifies CASSDRGFRSYEQYF.

This clone has a handful of counts. V usage is TRBV10-3 and J usage is TRBJ1-1, with 7 positions matching TRBD1. The germline CDR1 and CDR2 sequences are ENHRY and SYGVKD. The CDR3 covers 13 residues. J gave up 1 base and V 10 bases, and 6 bases lay outside the gene matches. CDR3 amino acids: CATRQGQNTEAFF. The CDR3, as DNA: TGTGCCACCCGACAGGGACAGAACACTGAAGCTTTCTTT.

The chain links TRBV28 to TRBJ1-5; a weak D match, TRBD1 (6 bases). Per germline, CDR1 MDHEN and CDR2 SYDVKM. This CDR3 has 16 residues. Trimming removed 4 bases from V and 2 bases from J, with 15 bases in between. This CDR3 reads CASSWGGPGGNQPQHF. Written as DNA, the CDR3 is TGTGCCAGCAGTTGGGGGGGGCCTGGTGGCAATCAGCCCCAGCATTTT.

The rearrangement links TRBV5-4 to TRBJ1-1; tentatively, D is TRBD1 (5 bases). This CDR3 contains 15 residues. From germline, CDR1 is SGHNT and CDR2 YYREEE (reference sequence). The germline V and J ends were trimmed by 5 bases and 2 bases, with 16 bases remaining between them. In DNA form, the CDR3 reads TGTGCCAGCAGTCCAGGGCGGGAGTCCAACACTGAAGCTTTCTTT. Its protein product is CASSPGRESNTEAFF.

This chain uses TRBV4-1 with TRBJ1-2; D is uncertain. The CDR3 is made up of 14 amino acids. The germline CDR1 and CDR2 sequences are MGHRA and YSYEKL. Between the trimmed V and J ends, which lost 2 bases and 7 bases, there was a span of 14 bases. As DNA, the CDR3 is TGCGCCAGCAGCCAACCTGATCTAGCATTTGGCTACACCTTC. It is translated as CASSQPDLAFGYTF.

The V gene is TRBV19, the J gene TRBJ1-3; TRBD1 matches at 8 bases. CDR1 and CDR2 (germline): LNHDA, SQIVND (reference sequence). V trimming: 7 bases; J trimming: 3 bases; junction bases outside the gene matches: 5. This CDR3 has 14 residues. The CDR3 loop reads CASNQGAYGNTIYF. The CDR3 region has the DNA TGTGCCAGTAACCAGGGGGCGTATGGAAACACCATATATTTT.

V and J are TRBV9 and TRBJ1-2; D is unresolved. CDR1 SGDLS and CDR2 YYNGEE come from the germline V gene. V was cut by 2 bases and J by 1 base, with 15 bases left in between. This CDR3 has 16 amino acids. The CDR3, as DNA: TGTGCCAGCAGCGTCCCGATCGACGCGGGTAACTATGGCTACACCTTC. Translating it yields CASSVPIDAGNYGYTF. Complete variable domain (other parts from reference TRBV9 and TRBJ1-2): DSGVTQTPKHLITATGQRVTLRCSPRSGDLSVYWYQQSLDQGLQFLIQYYNGEERAKGNILERFSAQQFPDLHSELNLSSLELGDSALYFCASSVPIDAGNYGYTFGSGTRLTVV.

This chain links TRBV5-5 with TRBJ1-1; a weak D match, TRBD1 (5 bases). This CDR3 has 14 residues. Germline CDR1 and CDR2: SGHKS and YYEKEE (reference sequence). V was clipped by 2 bases and J by 1 base, with 9 bases between them. The CDR3 region is CASSFGHTNTEAFF. The CDR3 coding sequence is TGTGCCAGCAGCTTCGGACATACGAACACTGAAGCTTTCTTT.